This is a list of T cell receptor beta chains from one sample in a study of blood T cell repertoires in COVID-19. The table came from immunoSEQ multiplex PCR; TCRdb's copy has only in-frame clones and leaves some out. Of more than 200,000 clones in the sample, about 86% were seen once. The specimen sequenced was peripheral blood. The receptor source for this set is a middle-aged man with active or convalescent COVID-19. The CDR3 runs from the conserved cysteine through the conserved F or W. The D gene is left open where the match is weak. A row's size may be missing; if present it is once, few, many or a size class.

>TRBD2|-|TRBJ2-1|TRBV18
TGTGCCAGCTCACCAAGGGCGGGGGAGTCCTACAATGAGCAGTTCTTC
CASSPRAGESYNEQFF
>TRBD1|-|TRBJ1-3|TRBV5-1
TGCGCCAGCAGCTTCACGGGACAGATTTTCTCTGGAAACACCATATATTTT
CASSFTGQIFSGNTIYF
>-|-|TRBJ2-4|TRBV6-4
TGTGCCAGCACAGAGGGCCAGCGCCCCCGGGACATTCAGTACTTC
CASTEGQRPRDIQYF
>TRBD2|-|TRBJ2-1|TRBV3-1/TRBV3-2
TGTGCCAGCAGCCTCACCTGGAGCGGGGGGGATGAGCAGTTCTTC
CASSLTWSGGDEQFF
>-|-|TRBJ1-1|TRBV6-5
TGTGCCAGCGTGGGAATCATACAGGGAACTGAAGCTTTCTTT
CASVGIIQGTEAFF
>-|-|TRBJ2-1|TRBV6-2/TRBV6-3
TGTGCCAGCAGTTCTTACACAGGGATCAATGAGCAGTTCTTC
CASSSYTGINEQFF
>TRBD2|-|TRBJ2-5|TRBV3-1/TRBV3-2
TGTGCCAGCTCCTTTTTGCTCCACACCGGGGGGGAGGGCCGGAAGACCCAGTACTTC
CASSFLLHTGGEGRKTQYF
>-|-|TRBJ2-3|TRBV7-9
TGTGCCAGCAGCCCCTCGGAGAATCCAGATACGCAGTATTTT
CASSPSENPDTQYF
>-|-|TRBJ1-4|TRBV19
TGTGCCAGCATCTCATCGACCGTGGGCCCGCTTGAAAAACTGTTTTTT
CASISSTVGPLEKLFF
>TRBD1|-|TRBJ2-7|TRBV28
TGTGCCAGCATCTCAGGACAGGGCTACGAGCAGTACTTC
CASISGQGYEQYF
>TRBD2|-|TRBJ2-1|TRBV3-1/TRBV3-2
TGTGCCAGCAGCCTATCTAGCGGTGGTTACAATGAGCAGTTCTTC
CASSLSSGGYNEQFF
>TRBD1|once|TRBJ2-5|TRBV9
TGTGCCAGCAGCCCCCCGGGGACAGTTCAAGAGACCCAGTACTTC
CASSPPGTVQETQYF
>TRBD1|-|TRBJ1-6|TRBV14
TGTGCCAGCAGCACCCGGACAGGGAGCTCCTATAATTCACCCCTCCACTTT
CASSTRTGSSYNSPLHF
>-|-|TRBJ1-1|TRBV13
TGTGCCAGCAGCTGGGCTAAGGAGGTTCCTTTCTTT
CASSWAKEVPFF
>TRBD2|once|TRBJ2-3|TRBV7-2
TGTGCCAGCAGCCAACAGCCCGGGACTATCACAGATACGCAGTATTTT
CASSQQPGTITDTQYF
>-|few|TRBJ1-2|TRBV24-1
TGTGCCACCAGTGATTTTAGGGACACGGGCTACACCTTC
CATSDFRDTGYTF
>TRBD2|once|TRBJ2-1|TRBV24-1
TGTGCCACCAGTGAAAGCGGGAGGATCGATGAGCAGTTCTTC
CATSESGRIDEQFF
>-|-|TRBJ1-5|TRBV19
TGTGCCAGTAGCAGGGAGGGTCAGCCCCAGCATTTT
CASSREGQPQHF
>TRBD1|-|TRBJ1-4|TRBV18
TGTGCCAGCTCACCGTGGGGACAGGGGCGTGAAAAACTGTTTTTT
CASSPWGQGREKLFF
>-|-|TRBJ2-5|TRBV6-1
TGTGCCAGCAGTGTCTTCAAACAGGGGAGGCAAGAGACCCAGTACTTC
CASSVFKQGRQETQYF
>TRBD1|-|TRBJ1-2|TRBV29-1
TGCAGCGTAGACAGGGTCTATGGCTACACCTTC
CSVDRVYGYTF
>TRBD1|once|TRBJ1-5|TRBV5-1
TGCGCCAGCAGCCCCGCAACAGGGGGCAGGAGTCAGCCCCAGCATTTT
CASSPATGGRSQPQHF
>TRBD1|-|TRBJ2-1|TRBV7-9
TGTGCCAGCAGCACGGTCATGTGGGGGACAGGGGACGATGAGCAGTTCTTC
CASSTVMWGTGDDEQFF
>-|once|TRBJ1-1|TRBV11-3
TGTGCCAGCTCCACAGGGTCCCAGTACTGGGGCGCTGAAGCTTTCTTT
CASSTGSQYWGAEAFF
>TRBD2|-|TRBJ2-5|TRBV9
TGTGCCAGCAGCGTCCTCGGGGGGCAAGAGACCCAGTACTTC
CASSVLGGQETQYF
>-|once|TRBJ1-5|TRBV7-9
TGTGCCAGCAGCCCGCATACAGAGAATCAGCCCCAGCATTTT
CASSPHTENQPQHF
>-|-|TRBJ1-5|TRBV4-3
TGCGCCAGCAGCCAAGATGTAAATAGCAATCAGCCCCAGCATTTT
CASSQDVNSNQPQHF
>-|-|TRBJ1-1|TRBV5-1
TGCGCCAGCAGCTTAAGCGGCACTGAAGCTTTCTTT
CASSLSGTEAFF